Shown below are 32 T cell receptor beta chains from a single sample sequenced in a study of blood T cells in healthy people across ages (dated by TCRdb to between 2014 and 2016). Receptor libraries were prepared by 5' RACE. TCRdb names Illumina HiSeq 2500 as the instrument used. A second roughly 6 to 12 cycle PCR used a sample-barcoded 5' primer and a J-beta primer mix. The public reads were reanalyzed by TCRdb: fastp trimming at Q25, MiXCR alignment, in-frame beta chains only. Identical CDR3 proteins give one entry, which carries the most common genes and DNA. The sample data list fewer than 800,000 distinct CDR3 sequences, and about 21% of these were observed just once. The top ten clones comprise approximately 3.6% of the sample. The sequenced sample consisted of blood. The receptor source for this set is a man in his 70s in good health.

The chain joins TRBV7-6 to TRBJ2-7; the match to TRBD2 covers 7 bases. V lost 5 bases, J lost 3 bases, and 7 bases stayed unmatched. Per the germline V gene, CDR1 is SGHVS and CDR2 is FNYEAQ. There are 14 residues in the CDR3. The CDR3 loop reads CASSTLAEYYEQYF. DNA of the CDR3: TGTGCCAGCAGCACCCTAGCGGAGTACTACGAGCAGTACTTC.

To note about this clonotype: As the CDR3 is not closed by the conserved phenylalanine or tryptophan, this likely results from a read error. V and J are TRBV20-1 and TRBJ2-5; possibly TRBD1 for D (5 bases). The J call is uncertain, as TRBJ2-1 better fits the DNA end. The CDR3 spans 11 residues. CDR1 is DFQATT, CDR2 SNEGSKA, per germline (reference sequence). CDR3 DNA sequence: TGCAGTGCGTTGAAGGGGTTTGAGCAGTTCCTC. Its protein is CSALKGFEQFL.

J is TRBJ1-2 and V is TRBV6-5; TRBD1 matches 11 bases. Germline loops: CDR1 MNHEY, CDR2 SVGAGI. Trimming at V came to 2 bases and at J to 4 bases, leaving 6 bases not matched to a gene. The CDR3 covers 16 residues. The CDR3 loop reads CASSYTRTGGSYGYTF. CDR3 coding DNA: TGTGCCAGCAGTTACACAAGGACAGGGGGCAGCTATGGCTACACCTTC.

The CDR3 nucleotides read TGTGCCAGTACAGCGTATAGCAATCAGCCCCAGCATTTT. As protein: CASTAYSNQPQHF. This chain joins TRBV12-3 or TRBV12-4 and TRBJ1-5, with D unresolved. Trimming took off 9 bases at V and 0 bases at J, with 9 bases between the two ends. This CDR3 contains 13 residues.

The gene calls are TRBV7-9 and TRBJ2-7; 7 bases are shared with TRBD2. This CDR3 spans 15 amino acids. Trimming removed 0 bases from V and 0 bases from J; junction bases left unmatched: 2. CDR1 is SEHNR, CDR2 FQNEAQ, per germline (reference sequence). This CDR3 is CASSLATSASYEQYF. The CDR3 coding sequence is TGTGCCAGCAGCTTAGCCACTAGCGCCTCCTACGAGCAGTACTTC.

In its sample, this clonotype was seen a few times. V usage is TRBV12-5 and J usage is TRBJ2-1; D is ambiguous. CDR3 size: 13 residues. CDR1 and CDR2 from the germline V gene are LGHNT and FRNRAP. Trimming left V 5 bases short and J 10 bases short, with 15 bases between. CDR3: CASGSPGEIEQFF. The CDR3 DNA follows: TGTGCTAGTGGTAGCCCCGGAGAAATCGAGCAGTTCTTC.

V and J are TRBV20-1 and TRBJ2-5; 8 bases are shared with TRBD2. CDR1 is DFQATT, CDR2 SNEGSKA, per germline (reference sequence). The J segment lost 5 bases and the V segment lost 6 bases, leaving 8 bases of the junction unmatched. The CDR3 contains 13 residues. Written as DNA, the CDR3 is TGCAGTGCCCCCAGCGGGAGTGGTGAGACCCAGTACTTC. As protein: CSAPSGSGETQYF.

The rearrangement uses TRBV11-2 and TRBJ2-1; perhaps D is TRBD1 or TRBD2 (5 bases each). V was pared by 1 base and J by 3 bases, with 13 bases between. The V gene's germline CDR1 is SGHAT and CDR2 FQNNGV. This CDR3 has 16 amino acids. The CDR3 is CASSLGGSASYNEQFF. CDR3 coding DNA: TGTGCCAGCAGCTTAGGGGGGAGCGCCAGCTACAATGAGCAGTTCTTC.

This clonotype has only a few counts. The genes are TRBV2 and TRBJ2-5; possible D gene TRBD2, 5 bases. Trimming took off 8 bases at V and 0 bases at J, with 10 bases between the two ends. This CDR3 has 13 amino acids. In germline, CDR1 is SNHLY, CDR2 FYNNEI. The CDR3 loop is CASWRGYQETQYF. DNA of the CDR3: TGTGCCAGCTGGCGAGGGTACCAAGAGACCCAGTACTTC.

This rearrangement joins TRBV7-2 to TRBJ2-1, with TRBD1 identical over 7 bases. CDR1 and CDR2 (germline): SGHTA, FQGNSA. V was clipped by 5 bases and J by 0 bases; unmatched bases: 10. This CDR3 comprises 17 residues. The CDR3 coding sequence is TGTGCCAGCAGCCGACACCAGACAGGGAGCTCCTACAATGAGCAGTTCTTC. Its protein is CASSRHQTGSSYNEQFF.

As to this clonotype: One junction end disagrees with the germline gene, perhaps due to a read error. The gene calls are TRBV5-1 and TRBJ1-4; TRBD1 matches at 8 bases. The CDR3 is 16 amino acids. CDR1 SGHRS and CDR2 YFSETQ come from the germline V gene. CDR3 bases: TGCGCCAGCAGCTTGGGAGACAGGGGCGCAAATGGAAAACTGTTTTTT. This translates into CASSLGDRGANGKLFF.

Of note for this clonotype: At one boundary the junction diverges from the germline segment, which might be a read error. The chain is built from TRBV5-6 and TRBJ1-2; TRBD1 is a possible D gene (5 bases). CDR1 and CDR2 from the germline V gene are SGHDT and YYEEEE. CDR3 length: 14 residues. The CDR3: CASSSVGVGYDYTF. CDR3 nucleotide sequence: TGTGCCAGCAGCTCCGTGGGGGTGGGCTATGACTACACCTTC.

The chain uses TRBV18 and TRBJ1-3; the D is unclear. V lost 5 bases to trimming and J lost 3 bases, with 14 bases between them. This CDR3 contains 15 residues. The germline V gene has CDR1 KGHSH and CDR2 LQKENI. CDR3 DNA sequence: TGTGCCAGCTCAGAGACGGTCTCGAATGGAAACACCATATATTTT. The encoded protein is CASSETVSNGNTIYF.

This clonotype was seen a few times. This sequence joins TRBV29-1 and TRBJ2-3; possibly TRBD2 for D (5 bases). Trimming pared 3 bases from V and 2 bases from J, leaving 12 bases between. CDR1 is SQVTM and CDR2 is ANQGSEA in the germline V gene. This CDR3 has 14 residues. In nucleotides, the CDR3 is TGCAGCGTTGATGGGAGCGGCCTCACAGATACGCAGTATTTT. Protein product: CSVDGSGLTDTQYF.

This chain connects TRBV6-6 to TRBJ2-6, with TRBD2 matching 9 bases. The CDR3 runs to 17 residues. With V trimmed by 8 bases and J by 2 bases, 10 bases remained unmatched. The germline CDR1 and CDR2 sequences are MNHNY and SVGAGI (reference sequence). DNA of the CDR3: TGTGCCAGCCTCCCTAGCGGGGTTCTCCCTGGGGCCAACGTCCTGACTTTC. Its translation: CASLPSGVLPGANVLTF.

The chain combines TRBV3-1 with TRBJ2-4; D possibly corresponds to TRBD2 (6 bases). This CDR3 contains 16 residues. Trimming pared 4 bases from V and 0 bases from J, leaving 13 bases between. Germline V gives CDR1 LGHDT, CDR2 YNNKEL (reference sequence). CDR3 loop: CASSRRDSLAKNIQYF. As DNA, the CDR3 is TGTGCCAGCAGCCGTCGGGACTCTTTAGCCAAAAACATTCAGTACTTC.

The chain carries TRBV6-2 or TRBV6-3 and TRBJ2-5; 8 bases are shared with TRBD2. The end of the DNA is better explained by TRBJ2-7, so the J call may be wrong. The CDR3 sequence is 14 residues long. Per the germline V gene, CDR1 is MNHEY and CDR2 is SVGEGT. CDR3 loop: CASRTSGPSYEQYF. The CDR3 coding sequence is TGTGCCAGCAGAACTAGCGGTCCCTCCTACGAGCAGTACTTC.

The V and J genes are TRBV20-1 and TRBJ2-5; the D is unclear. The CDR3 length is 15 residues. Germline CDR1 is DFQATT and CDR2 is SNEGSKA (reference sequence). V lost 5 bases and J lost 0, with 16 bases in between. CDR3 sequence reads: CSAPRPVLYQETQYF. The CDR3 DNA reads as TGCAGTGCTCCGAGACCAGTACTGTACCAAGAGACCCAGTACTTC.

The chain is built from TRBV7-2 and TRBJ2-1; the D is unclear. The J call may be mistaken, given a closer DNA end match to TRBJ2-7. CDR1 is SGHTA and CDR2 is FQGNSA in the germline V gene. The CDR3 has 13 amino acids. CDR3 sequence: CTSSLISYNEQYF. Here the CDR3 DNA reads TGTACCAGCAGTCTCATCTCCTACAATGAGCAGTACTTC.

The chain has TRBV7-9 and TRBJ2-3; 9 positions agree with TRBD1. Germline CDR1 and CDR2: SEHNR and FQNEAQ (reference sequence). Trimming at V came to 4 bases and at J to 5 bases, leaving 10 bases not matched to a gene. CDR3 length equals 16 residues. The CDR3 region has the DNA TGTGCCAGCAGCTCCCGCCCGGGACAGGGTGGAGATACGCAGTATTTT. Its protein is CASSSRPGQGGDTQYF. The variable domain in full, completed from reference TRBV7-9 and TRBJ2-3, reads DTGVSQNPRHKITKRGQNVTFRCDPISEHNRLYWYRQTLGQGPEFLTYFQNEAQLEKSRLLSDRFSAERPKGSFSTLEIQRTEQGDSAMYLCASSSRPGQGGDTQYFGPGTRLTVL.

The CDR3 DNA is TGTGCCAGCAGCTCCCTCTTAATAGCGGCTTCCTACAATGAGCAGTTCTTC. Translating it yields CASSSLLIAASYNEQFF. The chain has TRBV7-2 and TRBJ2-1; D possibly corresponds to TRBD2 (6 bases). Germline V CDR1 and CDR2: SGHTA, FQGNSA. The CDR3 is made up of 17 amino acids. V gave up 4 bases and J gave up 1 base, with 17 bases separating them. Full variable domain (rest looked up from reference TRBV7-2 and TRBJ2-1): GAGVSQSPSNKVTEKGKDVELRCDPISGHTALYWYRQSLGQGLEFLIYFQGNSAPDKSGLPSDRFSAERTGGSVSTLTIQRTQQEDSAVYLCASSSLLIAASYNEQFFGPGTRLTVL.

This clonotype has just a few counts. The rearrangement uses TRBV28 and TRBJ2-5, with D possibly called TRBD1 or TRBD2 (5 bases each). The length of the CDR3 is 15 residues. Germline V gene data show CDR1 as MDHEN and CDR2 as SYDVKM. Trimming left V 4 bases short and J 4 bases short, with 16 bases between. The CDR3 sequence is CASSSLVGVRETQYF. In DNA, the CDR3 is TGTGCCAGCAGTTCGTTAGTGGGGGTCAGAGAGACCCAGTACTTC.

This clonotype has a handful of counts. The chain employs TRBV29-1 and TRBJ2-7; D possibly corresponds to TRBD1 (6 bases). CDR1 is SQVTM and CDR2 is ANQGSEA in the germline V gene. The CDR3 covers 11 residues. V was clipped by 7 bases and J by 4 bases, with 11 bases between them. The chain's CDR3 is CSARQEYEQYF. DNA for the CDR3: TGCAGCGCAAGACAGGAGTACGAGCAGTACTTC.

This sequence joins TRBV12-3 or TRBV12-4 and TRBJ2-5, with TRBD1 identical over 12 bases. V lost 7 bases, J lost 6 bases, and 6 bases stayed unmatched. The CDR3 spans 14 residues. In DNA, the CDR3 is TGTGCCAGCACGGGACAGGGGGCTGGAAAGACCCAGTACTTC. Its translation is CASTGQGAGKTQYF.

V and J are TRBV12-3 or TRBV12-4 and TRBJ1-1; D gene ambiguous. The V gene lost 3 bases and the J gene lost 9 bases, with 11 bases spanning the gap. The CDR3 is 12 residues long. CDR3 residues: CASSFGVAKAFF. The CDR3 coding sequence is TGTGCCAGCAGTTTCGGGGTCGCCAAAGCTTTCTTT.

There are a few counts of this clonotype. Its ends do not fully match the called genes, so a read error is possible. V gene TRBV2 combines with J gene TRBJ2-5, with D unresolved. This CDR3 is built from 13 residues. Germline V gives CDR1 SNHLY, CDR2 FYNNEI. CDR3 coding DNA: TGTGCCAGCAGTGAAGCCAGCCAAGGGACCCAGTACTTC. Its translation is CASSEASQGTQYF. Using reference TRBV2 and TRBJ2-5 for the parts outside the CDR3, the full variable domain is EPEVTQTPSHQVTQMGQEVILRCVPISNHLYFYWYRQILGQKVEFLVSFYNNEISEKSEIFDDQFSVERPDGSNFTLKIRSTKLEDSAMYFCASSEASQGTQYFGPGTRLLVL.

The rearrangement joins TRBV11-2 to TRBJ2-7; TRBD2 matches at 11 bases. This CDR3 comprises 17 residues. V dropped 7 bases and J dropped 6; count of bases not matched to a gene: 17. The germline gives CDR1 SGHAT, CDR2 FQNNGV. The CDR3 loop is CASNLEGLADYPSEQYF. The CDR3 bases are TGTGCCAGCAACCTGGAGGGACTAGCGGACTACCCTAGCGAGCAGTACTTC.

The table lists this clonotype with a few counts. The chain has TRBV6-1 and TRBJ2-7; D is tentatively TRBD1 or TRBD2 (7 bases each). The CDR3 runs 15 residues. Germline lookup yields CDR1 MNHNS and CDR2 SASEGT. With 7 bases removed from V and 9 bases from J, the gap between germline ends came to 25 bases. CDR3: CASIGGGTATFSQYF. The CDR3, as DNA: TGTGCCAGCATCGGGGGAGGGACAGCTACTTTCTCGCAGTACTTC.

This clonotype was detected a few times. This sequence joins TRBV12-3 or TRBV12-4 and TRBJ2-5; 7 nucleotides match TRBD1. Matching the DNA end better, TRBJ2-1 makes the J call doubtful. The CDR3 is 14 residues long. CDR3 bases: TGTGCCAGCAGTTTATTACAGGGGTACAATGAGCAGTTCTTC. Encoded protein: CASSLLQGYNEQFF.

In this sample, this clonotype turned up a few times. The J gene is TRBJ2-7, the V gene TRBV5-1, with D possibly being TRBD1 (5 bases). CDR3 length: 14 amino acids. Germline CDR1 reads SGHRS; CDR2 reads YFSETQ. The ends were cut back, 2 bases at V and 4 bases at J, with 13 bases in the middle. The CDR3 loop reads CASSFQDTTYEQYF. Written as DNA, the CDR3 is TGCGCCAGCAGCTTTCAGGACACAACATACGAGCAGTACTTC.

V and J are TRBV4-3 and TRBJ2-3; D unresolved. V was pared by 0 bases and J by 4 bases, with 11 bases between. The V gene's germline CDR1 is LGHNA and CDR2 YSLEER. This CDR3 has 15 residues. CDR3 loop: CASSQDIGSPDTQYF. The CDR3 DNA follows: TGCGCCAGCAGCCAAGATATCGGCAGCCCAGATACGCAGTATTTT.

In its sample, this clonotype was seen many times. The genes are TRBV10-3 and TRBJ2-1; D is ambiguous. The ends were cut back, 6 bases at V and 7 bases at J, with 10 bases in the middle. The V gene's germline CDR1 is ENHRY and CDR2 SYGVKD. The CDR3 consists of 12 residues. The CDR3 DNA follows: TGTGCCATCAGCCTAAAGGGAAATGAGCAGTTCTTC. This sequence encodes CAISLKGNEQFF.